This T cell receptor (beta chain) was sequenced during a study of T cell responses to AZD1222 COVID-19 vaccine. Assay used: immunoSEQ multiplex PCR; TCRdb lists only in-frame clones, some missing. The table has 70,000 to 90,000 clones, about 78% seen once. In the case of this clone: Antigen unknown.

Notes on the study in general: A reported finding is that nearly half of spike-specific TCRs target unmutated variant regions. Donors skewed white British and female; clonal diversity was possibly underestimated. Baseline seropositivity occurred in only 5 to 7 AZD1222 recipients. Spike-specific TCR breadth and depth rose after two AZD1222 doses.

The CDR3 loop spans 16 amino acids. Trimming pared 2 bases from V and 3 bases from J, leaving 13 bases between. Germline values: CDR1 MNHEY, CDR2 SVGAGI. The chain recombines TRBV6-5 with TRBJ2-2; a possible D gene is TRBD1 (6 bases). Material: peripheral blood, obtained on day 0 of AZD1222 vaccination. This clonotype was obtained from an adult in good health. The CDR3 DNA follows: TGTGCCAGCAGTTACCCTCGGGCAGGGGACACCGGGGAGCTGTTTTTT. It encodes CASSYPRAGDTGELFF.